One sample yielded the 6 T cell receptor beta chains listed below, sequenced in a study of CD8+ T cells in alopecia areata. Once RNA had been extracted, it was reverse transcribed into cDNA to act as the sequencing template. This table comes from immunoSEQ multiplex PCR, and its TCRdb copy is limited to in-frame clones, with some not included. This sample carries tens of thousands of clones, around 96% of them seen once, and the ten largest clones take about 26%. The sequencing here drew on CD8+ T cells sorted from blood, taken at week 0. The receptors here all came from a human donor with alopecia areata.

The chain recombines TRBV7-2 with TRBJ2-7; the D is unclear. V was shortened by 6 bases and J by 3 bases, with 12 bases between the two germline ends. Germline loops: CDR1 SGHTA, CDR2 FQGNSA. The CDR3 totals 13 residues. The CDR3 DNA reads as TGTGCCAGCAGATCAACTGCGGACTACGAGCAGTACTTC. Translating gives CASRSTADYEQYF. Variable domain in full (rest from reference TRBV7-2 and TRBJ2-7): GAGVSQSPSNKVTEKGKDVELRCDPISGHTALYWYRQSLGQGLEFLIYFQGNSAPDKSGLPSDRFSAERTGGSVSTLTIQRTQQEDSAVYLCASRSTADYEQYFGPGTRLTVT.

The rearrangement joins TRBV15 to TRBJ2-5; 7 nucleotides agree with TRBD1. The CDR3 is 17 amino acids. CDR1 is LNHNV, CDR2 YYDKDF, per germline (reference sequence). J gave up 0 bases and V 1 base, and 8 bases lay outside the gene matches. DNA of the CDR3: TGTGCCACCAGCAGAGCCAGTACAGGGGAGTACCAAGAGACCCAGTACTTC. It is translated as CATSRASTGEYQETQYF.

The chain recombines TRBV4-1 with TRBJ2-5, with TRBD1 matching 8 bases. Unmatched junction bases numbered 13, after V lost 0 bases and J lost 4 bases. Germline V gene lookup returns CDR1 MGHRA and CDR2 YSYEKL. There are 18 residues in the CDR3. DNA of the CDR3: TGCGCCAGCAGCCAAGAAAAACACAGGGGGTTGGGAACAGAGACCCAGTACTTC. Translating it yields CASSQEKHRGLGTETQYF.

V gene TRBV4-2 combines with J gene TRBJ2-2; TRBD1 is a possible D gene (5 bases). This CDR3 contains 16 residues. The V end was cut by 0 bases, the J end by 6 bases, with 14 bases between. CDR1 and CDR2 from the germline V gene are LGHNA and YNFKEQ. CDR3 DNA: TGTGCCAGCAGCCAAGAATCGTCAGGGTGGGCCGGGGAGCTGTTTTTT. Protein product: CASSQESSGWAGELFF.

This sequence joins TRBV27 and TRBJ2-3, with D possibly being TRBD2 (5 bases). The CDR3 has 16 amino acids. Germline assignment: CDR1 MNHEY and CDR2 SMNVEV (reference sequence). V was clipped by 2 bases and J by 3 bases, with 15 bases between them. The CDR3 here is CASSLHWESSTDTQYF. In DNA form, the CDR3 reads TGTGCCAGCAGTTTACACTGGGAGAGCTCGACAGATACGCAGTATTTT.

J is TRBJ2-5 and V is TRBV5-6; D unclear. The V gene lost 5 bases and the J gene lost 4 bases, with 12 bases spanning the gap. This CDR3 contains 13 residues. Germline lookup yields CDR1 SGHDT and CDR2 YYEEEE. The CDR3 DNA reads TGTGCCAGCAGTCGCGCCGCAACAGAGACCCAGTACTTC. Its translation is CASSRAATETQYF.